The clone carrying this T cell receptor beta chain has just a few counts. Its antigen is not known. These data belong to a study of neurological immune-mediated disorders. Regarding the study as a whole: Multiple sclerosis patients had less TCR clonal expansion than even healthy controls, unlike HTLV-1-associated myelopathy.

The time point is: longitudinal time-point 1 (baseline). PBMCs numbering 2 million and stored at -80 C yielded the unsorted libraries. The CDR3 contains 15 residues. CDR1 and CDR2 (germline): SGHNT, YYREEE (reference sequence). J lost 1 base, V lost 4 bases, and 7 bases had no gene match. cDNA was made by 5'RACE with 10-nucleotide random UMIs. Using its own MiXCR run on the 5' RACE reads, TCRdb lists one record per CDR3 protein. The sample lists over 70,000 distinct CDR3 sequences, roughly 10% occurring once. What was sequenced was PBMCs. The sequence was collected from a man aged 25 to 45 in good health. This chain uses TRBV5-4 with TRBJ2-7, with 8 bases fitting TRBD1. CDR3 protein: CASSGGGQGSYEQYF. The CDR3 DNA reads TGTGCCAGCAGCGGGGGCGGACAGGGTTCCTACGAGCAGTACTTC.